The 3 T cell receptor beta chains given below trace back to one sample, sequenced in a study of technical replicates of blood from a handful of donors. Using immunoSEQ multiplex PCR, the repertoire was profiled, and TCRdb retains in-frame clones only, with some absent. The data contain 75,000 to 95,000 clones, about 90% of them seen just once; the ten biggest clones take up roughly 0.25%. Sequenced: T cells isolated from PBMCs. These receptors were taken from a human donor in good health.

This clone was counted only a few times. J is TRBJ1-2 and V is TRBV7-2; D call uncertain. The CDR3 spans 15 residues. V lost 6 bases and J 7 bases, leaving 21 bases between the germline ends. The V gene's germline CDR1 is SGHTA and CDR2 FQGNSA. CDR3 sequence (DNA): TGTGCCAGCAGTACGGGTTCTCGGGGTTTCAGTGGCTACACCTTC. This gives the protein CASSTGSRGFSGYTF.

The chain's CDR3 is CASSLIEGEKLFF. The CDR3, as DNA: TGCGCCAGCAGCTTAATAGAGGGTGAAAAACTGTTTTTT. The chain has TRBV5-1 and TRBJ1-4; D ambiguous. This CDR3 region has 13 residues. The V and J ends lost 2 bases and 7 bases respectively, with 9 bases between them. Germline lookup yields CDR1 SGHRS and CDR2 YFSETQ.

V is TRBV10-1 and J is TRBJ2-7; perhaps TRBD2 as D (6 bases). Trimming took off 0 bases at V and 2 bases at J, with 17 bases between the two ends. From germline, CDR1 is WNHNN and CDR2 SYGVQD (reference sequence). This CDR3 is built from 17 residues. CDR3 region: CASSESERRGETYEQYF. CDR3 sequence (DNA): TGCGCCAGCAGTGAGTCGGAGCGGCGGGGCGAAACCTACGAGCAGTACTTC.